The 4 T cell receptor beta chains given below trace back to one sample, sequenced in a study of response to subunit inactivated influenza vaccine. TCRdb called the RT-PCR reads again in MiXCR, with one record for every CDR3 protein. The sample has roughly 520,000 distinct CDR3 sequences; less than 30% are singletons. The sequenced sample was CD4+ T cells sorted from PBMCs, obtained roughly 5 days after vaccination. Receptors originate from a man over 45 who received an inactivated influenza vaccine.

This clonotype was counted only a few times. The rearrangement links TRBV7-9 to TRBJ1-6, with no clear D. The ends were cut back, 7 bases at V and 10 bases at J, with 11 bases in the middle. Germline-derived CDR1 and CDR2 are SEHNR and FQNEAQ (reference sequence). The CDR3 runs 12 residues. CDR3 amino acids: CASTPGSSPLHF. CDR3 sequence (DNA): TGTGCCAGCACCCCTGGGAGCTCACCCCTCCACTTT.

The chain uses TRBV7-9 and TRBJ2-2; perhaps TRBD2 as D (6 bases). Trimming pared 1 base from V and 5 bases from J, leaving 11 bases between. Germline values: CDR1 SEHNR, CDR2 FQNEAQ (reference sequence). The CDR3 runs 15 residues. The CDR3 loop is CASSLERARTGELFF. CDR3 DNA sequence: TGTGCCAGCAGCTTAGAGCGGGCAAGGACCGGGGAGCTGTTTTTT.

The chain employs TRBV3-1 and TRBJ2-2; 13 bases align to TRBD2. CDR3 size: 17 residues. V lost 1 base and J lost 4; bases outside the gene matches: 3. Germline values: CDR1 LGHDT, CDR2 YNNKEL (reference sequence). CDR3: CASSQARTSGSTGELFF. The CDR3 bases are TGTGCCAGCAGCCAAGCTCGGACTAGCGGGAGCACCGGGGAGCTGTTTTTT.

This clonotype was detected only a few times. One base away lies a much larger clone, so this may be a sequencing read error. V usage is TRBV20-1 and J usage is TRBJ2-5; no reliable D call. CDR3 length: 11 amino acids. V was trimmed by 0 bases and J by 5 bases, leaving 4 bases between them. Germline CDR1 DFQATT, CDR2 SNEGSKA (reference sequence). The CDR3, as DNA: TGCAGTGCTAGAGATTGGGAGACCCAGTACTTC. It specifies CSARDWETQYF.